One and the same sample provided the 18 T cell receptor beta chains below, sequenced in a study of T cells in Graves' hyperthyroidism and ophthalmopathy. RNA transcripts were the template for amplifying TCR beta CDR3 regions. First-round RT-PCR targeting the TCR CDR3 was performed with the HTBI primer set. TCRdb reprocessed the multiplex PCR reads with MiXCR, giving one entry per CDR3 protein. This table holds 500,000 to 650,000 distinct CDR3 sequences, more than 14% found once. Sequenced input: blood. These TCRs come from a woman in her 50s with Graves' ophthalmopathy.

Only a few counts were recorded for this clonotype. V is TRBV5-5 and J is TRBJ2-7; tentatively, D is TRBD2 (5 bases). CDR3 length equals 15 residues. Trimming pared 4 bases from V and 4 bases from J, leaving 18 bases between. In germline, CDR1 is SGHKS, CDR2 YYEKEE (reference sequence). Written as DNA, the CDR3 is TGTGCCAGCAGCCCGAGGGCCGCGAATCATTACGAGCAGTACTTC. Translated, it gives CASSPRAANHYEQYF.

This clonotype has a count of ten or more. The chain has TRBV2 and TRBJ1-2, with D hard to call. This CDR3 has 18 residues. CDR1 and CDR2 (germline): SNHLY, FYNNEI. V shed 0 bases and J shed 3 bases, with 20 bases lying between them. As DNA, the CDR3 is TGTGCCAGCAGTGAAGCGCGACCCAGGTTAGCAAAGGACTATGGCTACACCTTC. Protein product: CASSEARPRLAKDYGYTF.

This clonotype was detected many times. V usage is TRBV12-3 or TRBV12-4 and J usage is TRBJ2-1; 8 bases are a match to TRBD2. The CDR3 contains 17 residues. V lost 4 bases to trimming and J lost 8 bases; unmatched junction nucleotides: 16. For the CDR3, the DNA is TGTGCCAGCAGTTCACCAACGCCGGGACTAGGGGTTGATGAGCAGTTCTTC. It encodes CASSSPTPGLGVDEQFF.

With respect to this clonotype: A much larger clone differs from this one at a single base, so this may be a read error. V usage is TRBV20-1 and J usage is TRBJ2-1; D ambiguous. CDR3 size: 11 residues. Germline loops: CDR1 DFQATT, CDR2 SNEGSKA (reference sequence). The DNA of the CDR3 is TGCAGTGCTAGTACCTACAATGGGCAGTTCTTC. Translation gives CSASTYNGQFF.

This clonotype came up a few times. The chain is built from TRBV27 and TRBJ2-7; maybe TRBD2 (6 bases). Per the germline V gene, CDR1 is MNHEY and CDR2 is SMNVEV (reference sequence). Trimming removed 3 bases from V and 2 bases from J, with 14 bases in between. The CDR3 is 15 residues long. The CDR3 here is CASSFYPSVTYEQYF. The CDR3 nucleotides are TGTGCCAGCAGTTTTTATCCTAGCGTAACCTACGAGCAGTACTTC.

V usage is TRBV9 and J usage is TRBJ2-7, with a tentative D call TRBD2 (5 bases). Germline V CDR1 and CDR2: SGDLS, YYNGEE. V was clipped by 0 bases and J by 0 bases, with 10 bases between them. The CDR3 is 15 amino acids. CDR3 nucleotide sequence: TGTGCCAGCAGCGTAGGATTGGACTTCTCCTACGAGCAGTACTTC. Amino acid sequence: CASSVGLDFSYEQYF.

About this clonotype: Given a much more abundant clone one base away, this may be a read error. This chain connects TRBV6-1 to TRBJ1-3; a possible D gene is TRBD1 (6 bases). V lost 6 bases to trimming and J lost 2 bases, with 11 bases between them. This CDR3 contains 14 residues. Germline loops: CDR1 MNHNS, CDR2 SASEGT. The CDR3 is CASRETGTGNTIYF. CDR3 DNA sequence: TGTGCCAGCAGGGAGACAGGAACTGGAAACACCATATATTTT.

There are many counts of this clonotype. The chain employs TRBV5-1 and TRBJ2-3; perhaps TRBD1 as D (6 bases). Trimming stripped 7 bases from V and 2 bases from J, with 17 bases between. This CDR3 comprises 15 residues. Per the germline V gene, CDR1 is SGHRS and CDR2 is YFSETQ. CDR3: CASGPSDSLTDTQYF. In DNA form, the CDR3 reads TGCGCCAGCGGCCCGTCGGACAGCCTCACAGATACGCAGTATTTT. The full variable domain, its missing parts supplied by reference TRBV5-1 and TRBJ2-3, is KAGVTQTPRYLIKTRGQQVTLSCSPISGHRSVSWYQQTPGQGLQFLFEYFSETQRNKGNFPGRFSGRQFSNSRSEMNVSTLELGDSALYLCASGPSDSLTDTQYFGPGTRLTVL.

The chain's CDR3 is CASSQGEIQGYEQYF. CDR3 nucleotides: TGTGCCAGCAGCCAAGGGGAAATTCAGGGGTACGAGCAGTACTTC. The rearrangement uses TRBV4-2 and TRBJ2-7, with D possibly being TRBD1 (6 bases). The germline gives CDR1 LGHNA, CDR2 YNFKEQ. The CDR3 runs 15 residues. V dropped 1 base and J dropped 4 bases, with 14 bases sitting between them.

There are a few counts of this clonotype. The rearrangement uses TRBV18 and TRBJ2-1; D not resolved. The CDR3 is 12 residues long. The germline CDR1 and CDR2 sequences are KGHSH and LQKENI. Trimming stripped 6 bases from V and 7 bases from J, with 10 bases between. CDR3 region: CASSWQRNEQFF. The CDR3 DNA reads as TGTGCCAGCTCTTGGCAGAGGAATGAGCAGTTCTTC.

V and J are TRBV15 and TRBJ1-2; D not certain. The germline CDR1 and CDR2 sequences are LNHNV and YYDKDF (reference sequence). This CDR3 spans 17 amino acids. Deletions cut 0 bases from V and 4 bases from J, with 18 bases between. The CDR3 region is CATSRDRGFLDGYGYTF. The DNA of the CDR3 is TGTGCCACCAGCAGAGATCGTGGGTTTCTAGACGGCTATGGCTACACCTTC.

In its sample, this clonotype was seen a few times. Since a much larger clone is just one base distant, this may be a read error. The chain is built from TRBV2 and TRBJ2-1; D may be TRBD2 (6 bases). The germline V gene encodes CDR1 SNHLY and CDR2 FYNNEI. This CDR3 is built from 11 residues. Here the CDR3 DNA reads TGTGCCAGCCGGGGGAGGAATGAGCAGCTCTTC. Translated, it gives CASRGRNEQLF.

V and J are TRBV2 and TRBJ1-3; D is uncertain. Germline V gene lookup returns CDR1 SNHLY and CDR2 FYNNEI. Trimming left V 4 bases short and J 0 bases short, with 10 bases between. CDR3 size: 15 residues. The CDR3 nucleotides read TGTGCCAGCAGTGGGGTCTCCCACTCTGGAAACACCATATATTTT. Translation gives CASSGVSHSGNTIYF.

This clonotype was observed a handful of times. The chain recombines TRBV25-1 with TRBJ2-1, with D unresolved. The CDR3 has 15 residues. Trimming shortened V by 4 bases and J by 0 bases, and 10 bases separated the two germline ends. Germline V gene sequence: CDR1 MGHDK, CDR2 SYGVNS. The DNA for the CDR3 is TGTGCCAGCAGTGTCGAGTACGGCTCCTACAATGAGCAGTTCTTC. Translation gives CASSVEYGSYNEQFF.

This clonotype came up many times. This chain connects TRBV7-6 to TRBJ1-4; maybe TRBD1 (6 bases). Germline V CDR1 and CDR2: SGHVS, FNYEAQ. Trimming removed 2 bases from V and 11 bases from J, with 15 bases in between. This CDR3 has 14 amino acids. For the CDR3, the DNA is TGTGCCAGCAGCTTACGAGGAGGGGGAGAGAAACTGTTTTTT. Protein product: CASSLRGGGEKLFF.

V usage is TRBV7-3 and J usage is TRBJ2-1, with 14 bases matching TRBD2. V lost 0 bases to trimming and J lost 0 bases; unmatched junction nucleotides: 4. CDR3 length equals 19 residues. From germline, CDR1 is SGHTA and CDR2 FQGTGA. CDR3 residues: CASSLTGTSGRGSYNEQFF. In nucleotides, the CDR3 is TGTGCCAGCAGCTTAACCGGGACTAGCGGGAGAGGCTCCTACAATGAGCAGTTCTTC.

The table lists this clonotype with a few counts. The chain has TRBV3-1 and TRBJ2-1; 9 nucleotides match TRBD2. Trimming removed 0 bases from V and 6 bases from J; junction bases left unmatched: 6. Looked up from germline, CDR1 is LGHDT and CDR2 is YNNKEL (reference sequence). The CDR3 spans 16 residues. The CDR3: CASSQDGAGGFNEQFF. CDR3 coding DNA: TGTGCCAGCAGCCAAGACGGAGCGGGAGGATTCAATGAGCAGTTCTTC.

This chain connects TRBV19 to TRBJ2-7; TRBD1 aligns across 12 bases. The CDR3 is 16 residues long. Germline CDR1 reads LNHDA; CDR2 reads SQIVND (reference sequence). Trimming at V came to 5 bases and at J to 0 bases, leaving 5 bases not matched to a gene. This CDR3 reads CASSPGQGASSYEQYF. Written as DNA, the CDR3 is TGTGCCAGTAGTCCGGGACAGGGGGCTTCCTCCTACGAGCAGTACTTC. Variable domain in full (rest from reference TRBV19 and TRBJ2-7): DGGITQSPKYLFRKEGQNVTLSCEQNLNHDAMYWYRQDPGQGLRLIYYSQIVNDFQKGDIAEGYSVSREKKESFPLTVTSAQKNPTAFYLCASSPGQGASSYEQYFGPGTRLTVT.